The T cell receptor (beta chain) described here comes from a study of T cell repertoires in cytomegalovirus infection. The wider study: Matching HLA type and CMV infection were both indicated by public TCR beta signatures.

Comment on this clonotype: Its matching antigen is unknown.

Per the germline V gene, CDR1 is GTSNPN and CDR2 is SVGIG (reference sequence). This CDR3 has 13 amino acids. Trimming took 8 bases from V and 6 from J; bases not matched to a gene: 12. TCRdb called the reads again in MiXCR, with one record for every CDR3 protein. The table has roughly 60,000 distinct CDR3 sequences, 25% to 40% seen once. Broader study findings: Summed frequency of public TCR beta families distinguished CMV carriers with the relevant HLA. The ex vivo response was dominated by HLA-C-restricted CMV-specific TCR beta clonotypes.

The rearrangement joins TRBV30 to TRBJ2-7, with TRBD1 matching 8 bases. The receptor comes from a human donor in good health (CMV status not recorded). Some clones in this sample may be carry-over from other donors' samples. Sequenced input: PBMCs, sequenced either directly or after in vitro stimulation (not recorded which). The DNA of the CDR3 is TGTGCCCCCAAGACAGGGGAATCTTTCGAGCAGTACTTC. Protein product: CAPKTGESFEQYF. The whole variable domain, filled in from reference TRBV30 and TRBJ2-7, reads SQTIHQWPATLVQPVGSPLSLECTVEGTSNPNLYWYRQAAGRGLQLLFYSVGIGQISSEVPQNLSASRPQDRQFILSSKKLLLSDSGFYLCAPKTGESFEQYFGPGTRLTVT.